This entry describes one T cell receptor beta chain. What this receptor recognizes is not known. No quality values exist for individual bases; no much larger clone is one base distant. This specimen's time point label, per the study, means: baseline before first vaccination. The vaccinee samples were drawn from two UK trials, COV001 and COV002, one of which was a single-blind randomized controlled phase 2/3 trial testing AZD1222 (ChAdOx1 nCoV-19) in healthy adults. Trial participant PBMC samples were collected at day 0 and day 28 after the second dose for TCRbeta chain sequencing. This specimen belongs to a study of T cell responses to AZD1222 COVID-19 vaccine (dated by TCRdb to the early 2020s). Background for the entire study: AZD1222 recipients with second doses at about 4 weeks or about 12 weeks were pooled, because spike-specific TCR depth and breadth did not differ between schedules. A total of approximately 230 trial participants underwent TCR sequencing, of whom 200 to 220 received two doses of AZD1222 and about 25 received two doses of the MenACWY control vaccine. Trial participants were enrolled by age into subgroups of 18-55, 56-69 and 70-plus years, and around 150, 29 and 61 TCR-sequenced participants, respectively, were included in these subgroups.

On the study overall, not on this receptor specifically: Conclusions about previously exposed vaccinees are limited, since just five or six AZD1222 recipients were seropositive for SARS-CoV-2 at baseline. Participants were mostly white British and included more females than males, and it was suggested by the authors that clonal diversity may have been underestimated. No day 14 peak-response samples were available, so repertoires were characterized only after the peak T cell response. The 56-69-year group was small, and its depth increase did not reach significance, likely because of low power. A significant rise in spike-specific TCR breadth and depth was observed after two AZD1222 doses relative to day 0 and relative to MenACWY recipients. Reportedly, almost half of the unique spike-specific TCRs recognized epitopes lying outside the regions that are mutated in the B.1.351 and B.1.1.7 variants. Vaccine-associated CD4 TCRs spanned the whole spike protein, with dominant responses in regions 160-218 and 743-854.

The CDR3 regions of human TCRbeta chains were subjected to immunosequencing. As for the authors' bioinformatics: Repertoire TCRs were checked for matches against a reference library of SARS-CoV-2-specific TCRs that had been generated using the MIRA antigen-specificity platform. Breadth meant the fraction of unique TCRs that were SARS-CoV-2-associated, whereas depth meant the fraction of total T cells that were SARS-CoV-2-associated. Using the MIRA data, each spike-specific TCR was assigned both to the spike region to which the TCR was reactive and to a CD4 or CD8 class. Log10-transformed breadth and depth values were compared by one-way ANOVA with Sidak's multiple comparisons tests. TCRdb obtained this table from immuneACCESS and retained in-frame rearrangements with V and J assigned. These tables miss some clones; where compared with another copy, unresolved V genes account for less than half of the shortfall, and the remainder is unexplained. The D gene and trimming were derived from the DNA, and the V and J assignments and clone size from that table. For this sample the table gives 60,000 to 70,000 clones, of which about 85% were detected only once. Roughly a fifth of the sample comes from the top ten.

Trimming at the junction amounts to 5 bases on V and 8 bases on J, and the germline ends lie 8 bases apart. CDR1 WSHSY and CDR2 SAAADI were looked up in the germline V gene. The CDR3 starts with the cysteine, ends with the phenylalanine, and has 11 residues. Only the CDR3 region is kept as DNA, spanning 33 bases read in frame from base 1. Source: peripheral blood, taken on day 0 of AZD1222 vaccination. The TCR was taken from an adult in good health. The sequence links TRBV10-2 to TRBJ2-3; TRBD2 is a possible D gene, resting on 6 matching bases. This receptor carries the CDR3 CASSTSTTQYF. The nucleotides read TGCGCCAGCAGTACTAGCACTACGCAGTATTTT.